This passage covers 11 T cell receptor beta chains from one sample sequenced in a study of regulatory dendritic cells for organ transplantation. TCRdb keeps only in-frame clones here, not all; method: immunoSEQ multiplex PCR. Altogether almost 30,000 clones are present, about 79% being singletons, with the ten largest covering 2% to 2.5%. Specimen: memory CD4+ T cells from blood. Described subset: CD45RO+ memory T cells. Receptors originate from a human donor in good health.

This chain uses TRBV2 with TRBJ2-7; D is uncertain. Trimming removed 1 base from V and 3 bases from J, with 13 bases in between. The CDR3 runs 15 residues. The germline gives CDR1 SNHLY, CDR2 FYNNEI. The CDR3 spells CASSEGEGQIYEQYF. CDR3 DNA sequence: TGTGCCAGCAGTGAAGGGGAAGGGCAGATCTACGAGCAGTACTTC.

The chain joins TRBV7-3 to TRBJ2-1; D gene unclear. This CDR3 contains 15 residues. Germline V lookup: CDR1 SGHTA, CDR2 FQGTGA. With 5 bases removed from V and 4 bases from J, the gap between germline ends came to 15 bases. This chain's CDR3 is CASSPQEGPYNEQFF. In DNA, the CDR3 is TGTGCCAGCAGCCCCCAGGAAGGGCCATACAATGAGCAGTTCTTC.

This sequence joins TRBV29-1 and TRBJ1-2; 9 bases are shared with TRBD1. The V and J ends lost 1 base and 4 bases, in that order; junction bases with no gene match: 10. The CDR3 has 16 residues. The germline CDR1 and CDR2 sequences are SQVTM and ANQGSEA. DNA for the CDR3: TGCAGCGTTGAAGTGAGACAGGGGGTTCTTTCCTATGGCTACACCTTC. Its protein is CSVEVRQGVLSYGYTF.

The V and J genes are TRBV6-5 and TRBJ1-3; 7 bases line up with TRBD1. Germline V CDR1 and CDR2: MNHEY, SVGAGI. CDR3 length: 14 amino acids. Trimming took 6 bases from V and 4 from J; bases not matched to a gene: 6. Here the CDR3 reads CASSKTGNGNTIYF. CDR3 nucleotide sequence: TGTGCCAGCAGCAAGACAGGGAACGGAAACACCATATATTTT.

The CDR3 DNA reads TGCAGCGTTGTAGGGACAGCGAGGGAAAAACTGTTTTTT. This encodes CSVVGTAREKLFF. V is TRBV29-1 and J is TRBJ1-4, with 7 nucleotides matching TRBD1. Unmatched junction bases numbered 7, after V lost 4 bases and J lost 8 bases. The CDR3 covers 13 residues. Germline-derived CDR1 and CDR2 are SQVTM and ANQGSEA.

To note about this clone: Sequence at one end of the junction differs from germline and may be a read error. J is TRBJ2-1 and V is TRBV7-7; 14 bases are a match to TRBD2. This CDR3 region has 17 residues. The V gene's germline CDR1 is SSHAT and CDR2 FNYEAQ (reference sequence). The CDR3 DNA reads TGTGCTAGCAGCCGACTAGCGGGGGGGCTTTTCTACAATGAGCAGTTCTTC. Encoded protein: CASSRLAGGLFYNEQFF. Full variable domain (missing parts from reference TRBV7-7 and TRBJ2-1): GAGVSQSPRYKVTKRGQDVTLRCDPISSHATLYWYQQALGQGPEFLTYFNYEAQPDKSGLPSDRFSAERPEGSISTLTIQRTEQRDSAMYRCASSRLAGGLFYNEQFFGPGTRLTVL.

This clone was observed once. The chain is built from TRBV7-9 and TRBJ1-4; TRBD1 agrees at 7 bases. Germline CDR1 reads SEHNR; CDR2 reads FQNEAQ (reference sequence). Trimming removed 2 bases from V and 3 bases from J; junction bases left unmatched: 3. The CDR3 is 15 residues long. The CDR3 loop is CASSLSGQANEKLFF. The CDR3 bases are TGTGCCAGCAGCTTAAGTGGACAGGCTAATGAAAAACTGTTTTTT.

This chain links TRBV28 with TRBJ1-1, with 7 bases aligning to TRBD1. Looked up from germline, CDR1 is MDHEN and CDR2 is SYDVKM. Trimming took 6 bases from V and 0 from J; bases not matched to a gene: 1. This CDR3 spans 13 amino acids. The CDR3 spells CASRQGMNTEAFF. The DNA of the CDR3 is TGTGCCAGCAGACAGGGGATGAACACTGAAGCTTTCTTT.

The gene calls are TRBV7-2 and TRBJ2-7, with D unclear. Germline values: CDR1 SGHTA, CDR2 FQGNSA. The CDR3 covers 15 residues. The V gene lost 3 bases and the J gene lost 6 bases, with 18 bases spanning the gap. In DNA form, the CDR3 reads TGTGCCAGCAGCTTGGAAGGAGATTCGAGCACCGAGCAGTACTTC. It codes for CASSLEGDSSTEQYF.

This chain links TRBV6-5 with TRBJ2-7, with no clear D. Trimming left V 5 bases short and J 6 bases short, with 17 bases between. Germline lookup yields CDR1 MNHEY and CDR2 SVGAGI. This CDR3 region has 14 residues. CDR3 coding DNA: TGTGCCAGCAGTCCCTCCACTACCCGTCGCGAGCAGTACTTC. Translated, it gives CASSPSTTRREQYF.

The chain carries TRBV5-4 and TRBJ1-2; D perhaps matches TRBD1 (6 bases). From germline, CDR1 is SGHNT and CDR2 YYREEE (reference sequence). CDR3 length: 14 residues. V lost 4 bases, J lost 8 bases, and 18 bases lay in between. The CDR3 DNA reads TGTGCCAGCAGCCTGAGGGGGGGGCGCGGAGGCTACACCTTC. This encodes CASSLRGGRGGYTF.